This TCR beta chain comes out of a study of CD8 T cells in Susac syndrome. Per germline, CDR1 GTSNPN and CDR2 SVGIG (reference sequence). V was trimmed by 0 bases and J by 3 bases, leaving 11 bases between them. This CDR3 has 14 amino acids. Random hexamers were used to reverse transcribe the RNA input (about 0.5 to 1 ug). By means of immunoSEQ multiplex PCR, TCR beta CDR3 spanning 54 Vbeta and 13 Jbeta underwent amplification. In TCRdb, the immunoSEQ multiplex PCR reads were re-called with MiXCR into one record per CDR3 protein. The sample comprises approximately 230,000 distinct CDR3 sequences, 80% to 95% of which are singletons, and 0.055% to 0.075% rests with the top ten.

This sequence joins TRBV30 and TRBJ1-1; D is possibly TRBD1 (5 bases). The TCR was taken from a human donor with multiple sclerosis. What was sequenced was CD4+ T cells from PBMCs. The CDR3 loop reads CAWSVSGDDTEAFF. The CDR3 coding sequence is TGTGCCTGGAGTGTATCGGGGGACGACACTGAAGCTTTCTTT.